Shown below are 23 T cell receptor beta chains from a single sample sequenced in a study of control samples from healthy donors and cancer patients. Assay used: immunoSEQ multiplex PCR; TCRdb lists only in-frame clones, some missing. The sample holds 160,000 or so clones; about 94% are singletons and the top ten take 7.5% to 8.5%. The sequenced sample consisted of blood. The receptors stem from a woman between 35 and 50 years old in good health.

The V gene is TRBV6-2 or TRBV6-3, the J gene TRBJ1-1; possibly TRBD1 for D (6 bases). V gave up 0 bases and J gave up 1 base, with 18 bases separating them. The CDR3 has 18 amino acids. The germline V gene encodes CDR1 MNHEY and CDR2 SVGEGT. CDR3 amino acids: CASSYSSPGDTKNTEAFF. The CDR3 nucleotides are TGTGCCAGCAGTTACTCGAGCCCCGGGGACACCAAGAACACTGAAGCTTTCTTT.

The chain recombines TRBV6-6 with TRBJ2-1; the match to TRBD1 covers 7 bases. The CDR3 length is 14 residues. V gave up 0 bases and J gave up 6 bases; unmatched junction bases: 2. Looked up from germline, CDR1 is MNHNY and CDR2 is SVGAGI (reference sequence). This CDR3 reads CASSYSHRGNEQFF. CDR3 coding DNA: TGTGCCAGCAGTTACTCCCACAGGGGCAATGAGCAGTTCTTC.

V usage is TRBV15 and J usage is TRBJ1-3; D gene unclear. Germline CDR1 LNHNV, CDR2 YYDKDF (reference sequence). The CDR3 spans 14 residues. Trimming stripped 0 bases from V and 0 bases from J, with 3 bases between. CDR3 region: CATSRDYSGNTIYF. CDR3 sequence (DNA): TGTGCCACCAGCAGAGACTACTCTGGAAACACCATATATTTT.

The CDR3 protein is CASSLRQGAGVDTQYF. CDR3 in DNA: TGTGCCAGCAGCTTACGACAGGGGGCGGGGGTAGATACGCAGTATTTT. The gene calls are TRBV7-2 and TRBJ2-3; 10 bases fit TRBD1. The CDR3 totals 16 residues. Germline V lookup: CDR1 SGHTA, CDR2 FQGNSA. Trimming cost V 2 bases and J 5 bases; bases outside gene matches: 7.

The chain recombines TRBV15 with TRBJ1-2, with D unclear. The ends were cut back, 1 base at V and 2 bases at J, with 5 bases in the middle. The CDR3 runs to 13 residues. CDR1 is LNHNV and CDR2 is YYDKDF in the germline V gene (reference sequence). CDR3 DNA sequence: TGTGCCACCAGCAGAGTGGAGAACTATGGCTACACCTTC. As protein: CATSRVENYGYTF.

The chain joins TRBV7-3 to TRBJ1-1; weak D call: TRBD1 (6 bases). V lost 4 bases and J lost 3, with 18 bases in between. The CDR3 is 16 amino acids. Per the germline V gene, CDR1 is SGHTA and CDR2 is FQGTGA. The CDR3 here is CASSSRGGARDTEAFF. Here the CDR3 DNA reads TGTGCCAGCAGCTCCCGGGGGGGGGCGAGGGACACTGAAGCTTTCTTT.

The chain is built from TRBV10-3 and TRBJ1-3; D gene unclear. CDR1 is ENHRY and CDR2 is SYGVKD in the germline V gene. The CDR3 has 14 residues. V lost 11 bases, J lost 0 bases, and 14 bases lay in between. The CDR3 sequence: CASRADNSGNTIYF. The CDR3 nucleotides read TGTGCCTCACGGGCCGATAACTCTGGAAACACCATATATTTT.

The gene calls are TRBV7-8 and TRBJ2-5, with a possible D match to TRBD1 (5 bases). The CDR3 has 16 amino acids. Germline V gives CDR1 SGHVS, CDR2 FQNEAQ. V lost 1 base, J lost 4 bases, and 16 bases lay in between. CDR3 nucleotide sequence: TGTGCCAGCAGCTTAGGAGGCGGCAGGGTCGGAGAGACCCAGTACTTC. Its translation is CASSLGGGRVGETQYF.

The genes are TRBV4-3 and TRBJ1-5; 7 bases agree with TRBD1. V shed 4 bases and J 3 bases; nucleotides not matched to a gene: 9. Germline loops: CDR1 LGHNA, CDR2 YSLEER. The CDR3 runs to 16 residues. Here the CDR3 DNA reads TGCGCCAGCAGCCCGGACAGGAATGCGCTCAATCAGCCCCAGCATTTT. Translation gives CASSPDRNALNQPQHF.

CDR3 region: CASSLGTGLYEQYF. The CDR3 nucleotides read TGTGCCAGCAGCCTCGGGACAGGGCTTTACGAGCAGTACTTC. This sequence joins TRBV7-2 and TRBJ2-7; 9 bases are a match to TRBD1. The CDR3 loop spans 14 amino acids. CDR1 is SGHTA, CDR2 FQGNSA, per germline. With V trimmed by 5 bases and J by 4 bases, 6 bases remained unmatched.

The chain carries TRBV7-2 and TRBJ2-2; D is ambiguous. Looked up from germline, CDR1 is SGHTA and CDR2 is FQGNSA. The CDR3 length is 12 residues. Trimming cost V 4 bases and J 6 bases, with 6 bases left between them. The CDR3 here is CASSWTAGELFF. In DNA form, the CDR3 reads TGTGCCAGCAGCTGGACCGCCGGGGAGCTGTTTTTT.

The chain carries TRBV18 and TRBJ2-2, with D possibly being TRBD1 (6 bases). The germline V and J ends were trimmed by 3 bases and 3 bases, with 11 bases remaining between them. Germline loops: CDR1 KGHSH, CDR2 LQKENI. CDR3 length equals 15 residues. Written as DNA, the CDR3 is TGTGCCAGCTCACCTAACAGGGCTGACACCGGGGAGCTGTTTTTT. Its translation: CASSPNRADTGELFF.

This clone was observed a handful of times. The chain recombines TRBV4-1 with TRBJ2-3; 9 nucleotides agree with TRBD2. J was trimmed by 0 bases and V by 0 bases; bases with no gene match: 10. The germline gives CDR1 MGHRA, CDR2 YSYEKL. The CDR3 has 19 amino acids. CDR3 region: CASSQDEGLAGPSTDTQYF. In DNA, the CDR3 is TGCGCCAGCAGCCAAGATGAAGGGCTAGCGGGGCCGAGCACAGATACGCAGTATTTT.

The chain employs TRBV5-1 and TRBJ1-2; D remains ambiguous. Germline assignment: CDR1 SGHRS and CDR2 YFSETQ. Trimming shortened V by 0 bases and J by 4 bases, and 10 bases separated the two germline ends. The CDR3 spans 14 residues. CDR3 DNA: TGCGCCAGCAGCTTGGGTACGGGTCTCTATGGCTACACCTTC. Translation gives CASSLGTGLYGYTF. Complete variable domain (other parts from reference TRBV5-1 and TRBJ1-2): KAGVTQTPRYLIKTRGQQVTLSCSPISGHRSVSWYQQTPGQGLQFLFEYFSETQRNKGNFPGRFSGRQFSNSRSEMNVSTLELGDSALYLCASSLGTGLYGYTFGSGTRLTVV.

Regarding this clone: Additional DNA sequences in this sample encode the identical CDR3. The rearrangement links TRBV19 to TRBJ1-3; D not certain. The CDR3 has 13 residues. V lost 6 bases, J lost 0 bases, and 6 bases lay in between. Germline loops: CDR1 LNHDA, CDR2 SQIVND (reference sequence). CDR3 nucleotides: TGTGCCAGTAGCTCGGGCTCTGGAAACACCATATATTTT. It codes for CASSSGSGNTIYF.

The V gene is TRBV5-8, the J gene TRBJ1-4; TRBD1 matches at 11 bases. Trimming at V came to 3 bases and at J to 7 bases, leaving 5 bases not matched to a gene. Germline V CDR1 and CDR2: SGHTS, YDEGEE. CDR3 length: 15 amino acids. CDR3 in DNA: TGTGCCAGCAGCTATTCGGGACAGGGGGGTGAAAAACTGTTTTTT. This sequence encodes CASSYSGQGGEKLFF.

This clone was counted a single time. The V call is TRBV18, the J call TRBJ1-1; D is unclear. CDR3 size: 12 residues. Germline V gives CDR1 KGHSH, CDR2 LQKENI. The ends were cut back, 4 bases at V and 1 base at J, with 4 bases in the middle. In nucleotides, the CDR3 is TGTGCCAGCTCACGAGGGAACACTGAAGCTTTCTTT. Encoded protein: CASSRGNTEAFF.

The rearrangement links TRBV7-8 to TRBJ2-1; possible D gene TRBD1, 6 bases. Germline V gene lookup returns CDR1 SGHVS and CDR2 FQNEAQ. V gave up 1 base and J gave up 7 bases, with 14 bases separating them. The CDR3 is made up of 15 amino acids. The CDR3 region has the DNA TGTGCCAGCAGCTTAGTGGCAGGGGTTCAAAATGAGCAGTTCTTC. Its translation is CASSLVAGVQNEQFF. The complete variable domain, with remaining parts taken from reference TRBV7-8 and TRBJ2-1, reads GAGVSQSPRYKVAKRGQDVALRCDPISGHVSLFWYQQALGQGPEFLTYFQNEAQLDKSGLPSDRFFAERPEGSVSTLKIQRTQQEDSAVYLCASSLVAGVQNEQFFGPGTRLTVL.

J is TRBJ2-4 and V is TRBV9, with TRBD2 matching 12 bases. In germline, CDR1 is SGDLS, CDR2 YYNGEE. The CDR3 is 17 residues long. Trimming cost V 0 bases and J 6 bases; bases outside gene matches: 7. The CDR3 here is CASSVGTSGASGNIQYF. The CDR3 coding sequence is TGTGCCAGCAGCGTAGGGACTAGCGGGGCGTCGGGAAACATTCAGTACTTC.

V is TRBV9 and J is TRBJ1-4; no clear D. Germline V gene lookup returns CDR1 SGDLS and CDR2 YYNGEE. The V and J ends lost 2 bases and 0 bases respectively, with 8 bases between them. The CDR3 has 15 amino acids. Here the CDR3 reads CASSVGATTNEKLFF. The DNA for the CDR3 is TGTGCCAGCAGCGTCGGAGCTACAACTAATGAAAAACTGTTTTTT. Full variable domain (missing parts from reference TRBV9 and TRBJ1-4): DSGVTQTPKHLITATGQRVTLRCSPRSGDLSVYWYQQSLDQGLQFLIQYYNGEERAKGNILERFSAQQFPDLHSELNLSSLELGDSALYFCASSVGATTNEKLFFGSGTQLSVL.

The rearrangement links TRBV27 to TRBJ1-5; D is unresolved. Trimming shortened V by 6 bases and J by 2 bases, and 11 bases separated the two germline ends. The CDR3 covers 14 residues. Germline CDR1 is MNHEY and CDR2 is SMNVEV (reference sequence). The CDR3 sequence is CASRLQQGNQPQHF. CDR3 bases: TGTGCCAGCAGGCTGCAGCAAGGCAATCAGCCCCAGCATTTT.

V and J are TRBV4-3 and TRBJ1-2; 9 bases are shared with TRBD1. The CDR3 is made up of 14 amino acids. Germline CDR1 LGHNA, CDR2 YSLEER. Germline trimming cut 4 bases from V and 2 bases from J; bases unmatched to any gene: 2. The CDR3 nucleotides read TGCGCCAGCAGCCGTGGACAGGGGAACTATGGCTACACCTTC. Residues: CASSRGQGNYGYTF.

The CDR3 region has the DNA TGTGCCAGCAGCCAAAAGGTGAACACTGAAGCTTTCTTT. This gives the protein CASSQKVNTEAFF. V usage is TRBV12-3 or TRBV12-4 and J usage is TRBJ1-1, with D unclear. This CDR3 comprises 13 residues. With 6 bases removed from V and 0 bases from J, the gap between germline ends came to 8 bases.